Listed here are 27 T cell receptor beta chains from one sample, sequenced in a study of Ad26.COV2.S vaccination and SARS-CoV-2 variants. Generated by immunoSEQ multiplex PCR, the TCRdb table keeps only in-frame clones and is missing some. Here the sample spans approximately 340,000 clones, under 95% being singletons. This specimen consisted of peripheral blood, obtained after recovery from COVID-19. These receptors were collected from a human donor who had recovered from COVID-19.

The chain employs TRBV9 and TRBJ2-1, with a tentative D call TRBD2 (7 bases). Between the trimmed V and J ends, which lost 2 bases and 5 bases, there was a span of 11 bases. CDR3 length: 14 residues. Germline V gives CDR1 SGDLS, CDR2 YYNGEE. The CDR3 is CASSVVGGHNEQFF. The CDR3 region has the DNA TGTGCCAGCAGCGTCGTGGGGGGGCACAATGAGCAGTTCTTC.

J is TRBJ2-7 and V is TRBV21-1; the table's TRBD1 call for D was not verified on the DNA. TRBV21-1 is a listed pseudogene. The CDR3 is 13 amino acids. CDR3 nucleotides: TGTGCCAGCAGGTGGACAGCCACCTACGAGCAGTACTTC. Protein sequence: CASRWTATYEQYF.

This clone was found once. The V call is TRBV5-1, the J call TRBJ1-2, with 10 bases aligning to TRBD1. The CDR3 has 14 amino acids. The ends lost 3 bases at V and 8 bases at J; junction bases unmatched: 7. CDR1 is SGHRS, CDR2 YFSETQ, per germline. The CDR3 nucleotides are TGCGCCAGCAGCTCGGCCGACAGGGGGCGCGGCTACACCTTC. Protein product: CASSSADRGRGYTF.

The V call is TRBV5-8, the J call TRBJ1-5; TRBD1 might be the D (5 bases). The CDR3 has 16 residues. Trimming left V 0 bases short and J 0 bases short, with 10 bases between. Germline assignment: CDR1 SGHTS and CDR2 YDEGEE. The CDR3 here is CASSLGQGFSNQPQHF. In DNA form, the CDR3 reads TGTGCCAGCAGCTTGGGTCAGGGTTTTAGCAATCAGCCCCAGCATTTT.

V gene TRBV7-2 combines with J gene TRBJ2-5, with D unresolved. V lost 1 base and J 4 bases, leaving 10 bases between the germline ends. Germline values: CDR1 SGHTA, CDR2 FQGNSA. The CDR3 has 14 residues. The CDR3 bases are TGTGCCAGCAGCTTAGTTTCCACAAGAGAGACCCAGTACTTC. Translating it yields CASSLVSTRETQYF.

The chain links TRBV9 to TRBJ1-6; D possibly corresponds to TRBD1 (5 bases). CDR1 and CDR2 from the germline V gene are SGDLS and YYNGEE. CDR3 length equals 14 residues. Trimming shortened V by 0 bases and J by 8 bases, and 9 bases separated the two germline ends. The CDR3 DNA reads as TGTGCCAGCAGCGTAGGTAAGACAGATTCACCCCTCCACTTT. Protein sequence: CASSVGKTDSPLHF.

The chain carries TRBV5-1 and TRBJ2-1; 9 bases map to TRBD1. Germline V lookup: CDR1 SGHRS, CDR2 YFSETQ. The ends lost 0 bases at V and 6 bases at J; junction bases unmatched: 4. The CDR3 has 15 residues. The CDR3 is CASSLGDRVPNEQFF. Written as DNA, the CDR3 is TGCGCCAGCAGCTTGGGGGACAGGGTGCCCAATGAGCAGTTCTTC.

This sequence joins TRBV7-2 and TRBJ1-4; D is perhaps TRBD1 (5 bases). The germline V gene has CDR1 SGHTA and CDR2 FQGNSA. Deletions cut 5 bases from V and 4 bases from J, with 20 bases between. The CDR3 consists of 17 residues. The CDR3 here is CASSLTHVGRYNEKLFF. Here the CDR3 DNA reads TGTGCCAGCAGCCTGACCCATGTGGGGCGGTATAATGAAAAACTGTTTTTT.

The table lists this clone with a few counts. The rearrangement joins TRBV7-9 to TRBJ2-5; D ambiguous. The CDR3 spans 14 residues. The germline gives CDR1 SEHNR, CDR2 FQNEAQ (reference sequence). Deletions cut 1 base from V and 3 bases from J, with 9 bases between. The CDR3 nucleotides read TGTGCCAGCAGCTTAGATGGCCTAGAAGAGACCCAGTACTTC. Its translation is CASSLDGLEETQYF.

The chain is built from TRBV6-5 and TRBJ2-2; 11 bases fit TRBD1. This CDR3 spans 16 amino acids. The V segment lost 2 bases and the J segment 5 bases; nucleotides outside the gene matches: 4. CDR1 MNHEY and CDR2 SVGAGI come from the germline V gene. The CDR3, as DNA: TGTGCCAGCAGTTACGGACAGGGGGCTCGGACCGGGGAGCTGTTTTTT. It encodes CASSYGQGARTGELFF.

The rearrangement links TRBV29-1 to TRBJ2-7; TRBD1 matches 8 bases. Germline V gene data show CDR1 as SQVTM and CDR2 as ANQGSEA. V shed 7 bases, J shed 3 bases, and the junction held 8 bases outside the gene matches. The CDR3 runs to 13 residues. CDR3 in amino acids: CSGTWTGFYEQYF. The CDR3 DNA sequence: TGCAGCGGGACATGGACAGGGTTCTACGAGCAGTACTTC.

The chain couples TRBV7-9 to TRBJ1-3; the D is unclear. From germline, CDR1 is SEHNR and CDR2 FQNEAQ (reference sequence). This CDR3 spans 14 amino acids. The V gene lost 6 bases and the J gene lost 2 bases, with 11 bases spanning the gap. The CDR3 is CASSLTVAGNTIYF. DNA for the CDR3: TGTGCCAGCAGTCTTACAGTGGCTGGAAACACCATATATTTT. Filled out from reference TRBV7-9 and TRBJ1-3, the complete variable domain reads DTGVSQNPRHKITKRGQNVTFRCDPISEHNRLYWYRQTLGQGPEFLTYFQNEAQLEKSRLLSDRFSAERPKGSFSTLEIQRTEQGDSAMYLCASSLTVAGNTIYFGEGSWLTVV.

The chain is built from TRBV5-6 and TRBJ1-1; D gene unclear. The germline gives CDR1 SGHDT, CDR2 YYEEEE. This CDR3 comprises 14 residues. V lost 0 bases and J lost 3, with 9 bases in between. For the CDR3, the DNA is TGTGCCAGCAGCTTGGCTCTTGGGCACACTGAAGCTTTCTTT. Encoded protein: CASSLALGHTEAFF.

The rearrangement uses TRBV11-2 and TRBJ1-2; no reliable D call. Trimming pared 5 bases from V and 7 bases from J, leaving 11 bases between. Germline values: CDR1 SGHAT, CDR2 FQNNGV. The CDR3 extends over 12 amino acids. CDR3 sequence: CASSHDLRGYTF. CDR3 nucleotides: TGTGCCAGCAGCCACGATCTCCGTGGCTACACCTTC.

This chain uses TRBV4-1 with TRBJ2-1; tentatively, D is TRBD2 (7 bases). V was pared by 1 base and J by 10 bases, with 14 bases between. Per germline, CDR1 MGHRA and CDR2 YSYEKL. The CDR3 runs 14 residues. The CDR3 protein is CASSQAGGRGEQFF. The DNA of the CDR3 is TGCGCCAGCAGCCAAGCGGGGGGCCGGGGGGAGCAGTTCTTC.

The CDR3 DNA sequence: TGTGCCAGCAGCCGCCTAGTCGAGGGAGATACGCAGTATTTT. Amino acid sequence: CASSRLVEGDTQYF. This chain connects TRBV9 to TRBJ2-3, with a weak D call TRBD2 (5 bases). V lost 4 bases, J lost 5 bases, and 14 bases lay in between. Germline loops: CDR1 SGDLS, CDR2 YYNGEE. This CDR3 is 14 amino acids long.

The chain uses TRBV4-2 and TRBJ2-5, with 12 bases that match TRBD2. The germline CDR1 and CDR2 sequences are LGHNA and YNFKEQ. The CDR3 is made up of 17 amino acids. V was clipped by 1 base and J by 1 base; unmatched bases: 4. The CDR3, as DNA: TGTGCCAGCAGCCAAGCTAGCGGGGGGGCCGTCCAAGAGACCCAGTACTTC. Protein sequence: CASSQASGGAVQETQYF.

This chain uses TRBV19 with TRBJ1-1; D remains ambiguous. Trimming took off 10 bases at V and 1 base at J, with 10 bases between the two ends. The CDR3 consists of 12 residues. CDR1 and CDR2 from the germline V gene are LNHDA and SQIVND (reference sequence). CDR3: CAIYFGNTEAFF. The CDR3 nucleotides read TGTGCCATTTATTTCGGGAACACTGAAGCTTTCTTT.

The chain links TRBV24-1 to TRBJ2-2; 8 positions agree with TRBD1. J was trimmed by 1 base and V by 10 bases; bases with no gene match: 1. The CDR3 length is 13 residues. Germline lookup yields CDR1 KGHDR and CDR2 SFDVKD. In DNA form, the CDR3 reads TGTGCCACGGGGACAGGGAACACCGGGGAGCTGTTTTTT. It specifies CATGTGNTGELFF.

The rearrangement uses TRBV7-6 and TRBJ2-3, with 9 bases identical to TRBD1. Trimming took 4 bases from V and 4 from J; bases not matched to a gene: 6. The CDR3 has 15 amino acids. Germline V gene sequence: CDR1 SGHVS, CDR2 FNYEAQ. The CDR3 sequence is CASSWGQGMADTQYF. The CDR3 DNA sequence: TGTGCCAGCAGCTGGGGACAGGGCATGGCAGATACGCAGTATTTT.

This sequence joins TRBV5-8 and TRBJ2-5, with 8 bases lining up with TRBD1. Trimming removed 2 bases from V and 5 bases from J; junction bases left unmatched: 8. CDR1 and CDR2 (germline): SGHTS, YDEGEE. This CDR3 contains 15 residues. The CDR3 nucleotides are TGTGCCAGCAGCTTATCAGGGGGCGCTAGGGAGACCCAGTACTTC. Amino acids: CASSLSGGARETQYF.

The chain recombines TRBV4-3 with TRBJ2-7, with 10 bases aligning to TRBD1. The CDR3 is made up of 15 amino acids. Germline CDR1 LGHNA, CDR2 YSLEER. The V and J ends lost 1 base and 4 bases, in that order; junction bases with no gene match: 4. The CDR3 nucleotides are TGCGCCAGCAGCCAAGGACAGGGGGCGGATTACGAGCAGTACTTC. As protein: CASSQGQGADYEQYF.

This clone has only one observation. The chain joins TRBV2 to TRBJ1-6; D possibly corresponds to TRBD1 (6 bases). Trimming cost V 8 bases and J 0 bases, with 14 bases left between them. Per germline, CDR1 SNHLY and CDR2 FYNNEI. This CDR3 has 16 residues. The CDR3, as DNA: TGTGCCAGCGTCCCGCGGGGGGCCTCCTATAATTCACCCCTCCACTTT. It yields the protein CASVPRGASYNSPLHF. The full variable domain, completed using reference TRBV2 and TRBJ1-6, is EPEVTQTPSHQVTQMGQEVILRCVPISNHLYFYWYRQILGQKVEFLVSFYNNEISEKSEIFDDQFSVERPDGSNFTLKIRSTKLEDSAMYFCASVPRGASYNSPLHFGNGTRLTVT.

The rearrangement uses TRBV20-1 and TRBJ2-3, with a tentative D call TRBD1 (5 bases). Germline CDR1 is DFQATT and CDR2 is SNEGSKA (reference sequence). This CDR3 contains 14 residues. The ends were cut back, 3 bases at V and 2 bases at J, with 12 bases in the middle. The CDR3 DNA reads TGCAGTGCTAGTCTTGGGGCCGACACAGATACGCAGTATTTT. This encodes CSASLGADTDTQYF.

This clone was detected only a few times. The chain couples TRBV6-5 to TRBJ2-7, with 8 bases fitting TRBD2. The CDR3 consists of 16 residues. V trimming: 0 bases; J trimming: 3 bases; junction bases outside the gene matches: 7. Per the germline V gene, CDR1 is MNHEY and CDR2 is SVGAGI. In DNA, the CDR3 is TGTGCCAGCAGTTACTCGGGGGCAGCGGGGGACTACGAGCAGTACTTC. Its translation is CASSYSGAAGDYEQYF.

The chain is built from TRBV10-3 and TRBJ1-2; 10 nucleotides match TRBD1. The CDR3 extends over 17 amino acids. Germline V CDR1 and CDR2: ENHRY, SYGVKD. V dropped 8 bases and J dropped 4; count of bases not matched to a gene: 16. CDR3 DNA sequence: TGTGCCATCGCCGAGTCGGGACAGGGGACATCTGGCTATGGCTACACCTTC. Translating gives CAIAESGQGTSGYGYTF.

The V and J genes are TRBV9 and TRBJ1-3, with D possibly being TRBD1 (6 bases). V was shortened by 4 bases and J by 0 bases, with 14 bases between the two germline ends. CDR3 length: 16 amino acids. CDR1 and CDR2 (germline): SGDLS, YYNGEE. This chain's CDR3 is CASSLPRDTSGNTIYF. The CDR3 coding sequence is TGTGCCAGCAGCTTACCACGGGACACCTCTGGAAACACCATATATTTT.